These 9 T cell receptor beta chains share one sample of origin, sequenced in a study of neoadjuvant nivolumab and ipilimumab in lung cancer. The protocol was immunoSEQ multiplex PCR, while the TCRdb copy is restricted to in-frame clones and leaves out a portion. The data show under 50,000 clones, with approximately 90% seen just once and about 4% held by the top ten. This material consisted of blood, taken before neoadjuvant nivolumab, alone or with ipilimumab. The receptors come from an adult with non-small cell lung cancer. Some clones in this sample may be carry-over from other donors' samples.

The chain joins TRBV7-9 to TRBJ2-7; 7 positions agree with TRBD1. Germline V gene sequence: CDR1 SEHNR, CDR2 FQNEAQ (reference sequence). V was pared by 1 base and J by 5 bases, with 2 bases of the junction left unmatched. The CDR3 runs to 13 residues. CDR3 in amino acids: CASSLGQGDEQYF. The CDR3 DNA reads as TGTGCCAGCAGCTTAGGACAGGGAGACGAGCAGTACTTC. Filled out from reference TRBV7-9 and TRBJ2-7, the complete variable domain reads DTGVSQNPRHKITKRGQNVTFRCDPISEHNRLYWYRQTLGQGPEFLTYFQNEAQLEKSRLLSDRFSAERPKGSFSTLEIQRTEQGDSAMYLCASSLGQGDEQYFGPGTRLTVT.

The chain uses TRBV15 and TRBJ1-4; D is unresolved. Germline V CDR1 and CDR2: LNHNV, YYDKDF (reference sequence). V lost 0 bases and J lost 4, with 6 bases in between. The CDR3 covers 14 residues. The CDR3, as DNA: TGTGCCACCAGCAGAGAAACAGATAATGAAAAACTGTTTTTT. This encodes CATSRETDNEKLFF. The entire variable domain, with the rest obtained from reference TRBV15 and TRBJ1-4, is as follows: DAMVIQNPRYQVTQFGKPVTLSCSQTLNHNVMYWYQQKSSQAPKLLFHYYDKDFNNEADTPDNFQSRRPNTSFCFLDIRSPGLGDTAMYLCATSRETDNEKLFFGSGTQLSVL.

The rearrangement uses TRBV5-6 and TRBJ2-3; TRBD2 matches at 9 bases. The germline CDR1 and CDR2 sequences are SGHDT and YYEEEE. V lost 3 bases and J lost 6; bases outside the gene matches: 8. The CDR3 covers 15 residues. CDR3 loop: CASSSLAGAGDTQYF. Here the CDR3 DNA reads TGTGCCAGCAGCTCTTTAGCGGGAGCCGGGGATACGCAGTATTTT. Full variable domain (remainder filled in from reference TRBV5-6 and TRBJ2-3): DAGVTQSPTHLIKTRGQQVTLRCSPKSGHDTVSWYQQALGQGPQFIFQYYEEEERQRGNFPDRFSGHQFPNYSSELNVNALLLGDSALYLCASSSLAGAGDTQYFGPGTRLTVL.

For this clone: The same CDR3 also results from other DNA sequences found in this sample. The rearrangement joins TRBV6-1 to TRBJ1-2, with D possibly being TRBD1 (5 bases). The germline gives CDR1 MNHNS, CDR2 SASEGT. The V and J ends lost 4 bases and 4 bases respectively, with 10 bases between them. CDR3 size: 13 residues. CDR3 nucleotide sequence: TGTGCCAGCAGTGGGGACGGTTCCTATGGCTACACCTTC. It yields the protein CASSGDGSYGYTF.

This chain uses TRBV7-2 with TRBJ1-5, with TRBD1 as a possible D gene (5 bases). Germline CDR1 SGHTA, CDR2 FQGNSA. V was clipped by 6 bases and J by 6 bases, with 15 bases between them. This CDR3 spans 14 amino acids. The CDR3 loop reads CASSPGQAGQPQHF. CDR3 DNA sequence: TGTGCCAGCAGTCCTGGACAAGCGGGTCAGCCCCAGCATTTT.

The CDR3 coding sequence is TGTGCCAGCAGCCCGAGCACAGATACGCAGTATTTT. Translation gives CASSPSTDTQYF. The chain has TRBV7-3 and TRBJ2-3, with no clear D. The CDR3 contains 12 residues. Trimming stripped 5 bases from V and 0 bases from J, with 3 bases between. Germline assignment: CDR1 SGHTA and CDR2 FQGTGA.

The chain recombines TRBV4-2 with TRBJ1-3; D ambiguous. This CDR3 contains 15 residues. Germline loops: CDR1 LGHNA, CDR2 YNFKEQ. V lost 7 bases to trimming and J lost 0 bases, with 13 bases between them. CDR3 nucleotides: TGTGCCAGCAAGCCATTACAGTTCTCTGGAAACACCATATATTTT. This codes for CASKPLQFSGNTIYF.

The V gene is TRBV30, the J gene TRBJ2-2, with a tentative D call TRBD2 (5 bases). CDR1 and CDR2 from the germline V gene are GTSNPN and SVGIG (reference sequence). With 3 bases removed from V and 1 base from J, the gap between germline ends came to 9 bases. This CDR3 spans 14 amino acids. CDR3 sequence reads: CAWRTGLNTGELFF. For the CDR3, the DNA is TGTGCCTGGAGGACCGGACTGAACACCGGGGAGCTGTTTTTT.

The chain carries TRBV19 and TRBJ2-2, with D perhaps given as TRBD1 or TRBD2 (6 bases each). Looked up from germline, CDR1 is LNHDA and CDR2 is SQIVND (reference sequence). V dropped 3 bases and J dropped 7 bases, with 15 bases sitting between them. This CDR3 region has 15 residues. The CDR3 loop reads CASSMGGRSIGELFF. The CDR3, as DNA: TGTGCCAGTAGTATGGGGGGCCGGTCAATCGGGGAGCTGTTTTTT.